The source of this T cell receptor (beta chain) is a study of shared clonotypes between healthy human individuals. In the case of this clone: What it binds is unknown.

Unmatched junction bases numbered 9, after V lost 8 bases and J lost 2 bases. Germline assignment: CDR1 SEHNR and CDR2 FQNEAQ (reference sequence). There are 15 residues in the CDR3. Study-wide findings and caveats: Four donors showed sharing of approximately 5% of naive CD4 clonotypes. Generation probabilities of non-shared clonotypes were lower (relative to those shared by all four donors). Sequencing depth was predicted to influence how clonotypes are shared among donors.

For sorted subsets, approximately 200 ng DNA per replicate equaled 30,000 or so T cell genomes. The method was immunoSEQ multiplex PCR; TCRdb's version includes in-frame clones alone and lacks a portion of them. The sample yields 1.4 million or so clones, roughly 98.5% seen once. Sequenced sample: naive CD4+ T cells sorted from blood. Described subset: CD45RA+ positively selected. The sequence was collected from a young man in good health. This rearrangement joins TRBV7-9 to TRBJ2-3; 8 bases align to TRBD1. The CDR3 loop is CASVQGVVFTDTQYF. CDR3 in DNA: TGTGCCAGCGTACAGGGGGTGGTTTTCACAGATACGCAGTATTTT.